This T cell receptor beta chain was documented in a study of T cells in Graves' hyperthyroidism and ophthalmopathy. Whole-study context: Prior to any treatment, at the point of initial diagnosis, peripheral blood was collected.

The investigators amplified TCR beta CDR3 regions from RNA transcripts. TCR CDR3 underwent first-round RT-PCR with the HTBI primer set. TCRdb called the multiplex PCR reads again in MiXCR, with one record for every CDR3 protein. This sample has about 300,000 distinct CDR3 sequences, with 16% found just once. Each patient was aged 18 to 65 and had newly diagnosed hyperthyroidism of under 2 months' duration. Deletions cut 0 bases from V and 7 bases from J, with 17 bases between. The CDR3 spans 15 residues. Germline CDR1 and CDR2: DFQATT and SNEGSKA (reference sequence). Findings and limits, study-wide: A model of 13 V-J features distinguished ophthalmopathy from stable hyperthyroidism.

Comments on this clonotype: As yet, its antigen is unknown.

The chain is built from TRBV20-1 and TRBJ2-3; the D gene is possibly TRBD2 (5 bases). Sample: blood. The TCR was taken from a man aged 25-45 years with Graves' hyperthyroidism. CDR3 DNA: TGCAGTGCTAGAGATCGGTGGGAGTGGCGCCATACGCAGTATTTT. Its translation is CSARDRWEWRHTQYF.